This TCR beta chain emerged from a study of shared clonotypes between healthy human individuals. The CDR3 is 15 amino acids. After removal of 1 base from V and 2 bases from J, the junction contained 1 base not matched to a gene. Germline-derived CDR1 and CDR2 are GTSNPN and SVGIG (reference sequence). TCRdb's copy holds only in-frame clones and misses some; the assay was immunoSEQ multiplex PCR. Of around 440,000 clones listed, approximately 80% were seen once; the top ten hold around 12%. Sequenced: PBMCs. The genes are TRBV30 and TRBJ2-2; TRBD2 agrees at 10 bases. This TCR was sampled from a woman aged 35 to 49 in good health. Some clones in this sample may be carry-over from other donors' samples. The CDR3 here is CAWSGLAGNTGELFF. The CDR3 coding sequence is TGTGCCTGGAGTGGACTAGCGGGTAACACCGGGGAGCTGTTTTTT.